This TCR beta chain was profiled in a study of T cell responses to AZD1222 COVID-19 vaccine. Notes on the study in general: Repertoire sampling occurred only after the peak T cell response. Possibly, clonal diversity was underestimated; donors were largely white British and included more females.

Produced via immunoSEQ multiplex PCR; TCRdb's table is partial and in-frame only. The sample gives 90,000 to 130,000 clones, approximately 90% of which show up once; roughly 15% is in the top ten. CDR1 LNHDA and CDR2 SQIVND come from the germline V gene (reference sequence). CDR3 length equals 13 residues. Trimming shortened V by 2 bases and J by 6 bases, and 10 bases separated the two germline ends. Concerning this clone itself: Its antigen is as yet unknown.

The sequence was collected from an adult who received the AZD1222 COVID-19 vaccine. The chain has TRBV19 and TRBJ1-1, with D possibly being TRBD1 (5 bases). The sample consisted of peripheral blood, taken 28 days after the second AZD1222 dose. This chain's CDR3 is CASSIIGEAEAFF. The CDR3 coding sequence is TGTGCCAGTAGTATAATAGGGGAGGCTGAAGCTTTCTTT.